This T cell receptor beta chain was captured by sequencing in a study of beta chain features in type 1 diabetes. Broader study findings: Whether HLA type influences TCRB rearrangement remained unresolved here. At VDJ recombination sites, type 1 diabetes patients had fewer insertions and more deleted nucleotides. Within each of all four CD4+ subsets, Type 1 diabetes patients had TCRB CDR3s that were moderately but significantly shorter.

Sequencing targeted expressed TCRB transcripts, as all isolated RNA had been reverse transcribed. The protocol was immunoSEQ multiplex PCR, while the TCRdb copy is restricted to in-frame clones and leaves out a portion. The sample consists of about 400,000 clones, roughly 12% of them appearing once. This clone was observed a handful of times. Its antigen remains unidentified. The CDR3 is 18 amino acids. CDR1 and CDR2 (germline): LGHNA, YNFKEQ. The junction had 9 bases not matched to a gene; V was cut back by 0 bases and J by 1 base. The chain joins TRBV4-2 to TRBJ2-5; 9 bases agree with TRBD2. The TCR was taken from a man aged 18 to 29 in good health. Sequencing was done on a sample of naive CD4+ T cells from blood. In DNA form, the CDR3 reads TGTGCCAGCAGCCAAGATCGGAGCGGGGGGCCATTCCAAGAGACCCAGTACTTC. It specifies CASSQDRSGGPFQETQYF.